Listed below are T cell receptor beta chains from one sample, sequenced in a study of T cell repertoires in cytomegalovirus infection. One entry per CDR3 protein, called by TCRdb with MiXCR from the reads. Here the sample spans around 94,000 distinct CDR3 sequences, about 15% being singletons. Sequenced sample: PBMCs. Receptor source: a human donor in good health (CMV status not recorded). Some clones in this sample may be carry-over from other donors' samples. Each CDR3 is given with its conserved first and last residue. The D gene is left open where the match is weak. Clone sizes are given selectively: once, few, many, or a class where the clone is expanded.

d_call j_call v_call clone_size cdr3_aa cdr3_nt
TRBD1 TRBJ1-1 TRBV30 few CAWADRGAEAFF TGTGCCTGGGCGGACAGGGGGGCTGAAGCTTTCTTT
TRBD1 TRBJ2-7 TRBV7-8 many CASSLGGTGLLYEQYF TGTGCCAGCAGCTTAGGTGGGACAGGACTTTTATACGAGCAGTACTTC
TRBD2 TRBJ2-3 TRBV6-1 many CASSQTSVDTQYF TGTGCCAGCAGCCAGACTAGCGTGGATACGCAGTATTTT
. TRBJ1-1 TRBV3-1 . CASSLAAGYTEAFF TGTGCCAGCAGCCTTGCCGCCGGGTACACTGAAGCTTTCTTT
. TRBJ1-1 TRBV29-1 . CSAGLDTEAFF TGCAGCGCTGGACTCGACACTGAAGCTTTCTTT
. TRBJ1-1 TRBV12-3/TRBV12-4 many CASSPHDLGLDFF TGTGCCAGCAGTCCCCACGATCTAGGGTTGGATTTCTTT
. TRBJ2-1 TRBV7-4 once CASSLDEHPVDNEQFF TGTGCCAGCAGCTTAGACGAGCATCCGGTCGACAATGAGCAGTTCTTC
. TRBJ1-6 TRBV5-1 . CASSFAGSPLHF TGCGCCAGCAGCTTCGCAGGGTCACCCCTCCACTTT
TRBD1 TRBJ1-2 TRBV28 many CASSLGTAVNYGYTF TGTGCCAGCAGTCTAGGGACAGCCGTTAACTATGGCTACACCTTC
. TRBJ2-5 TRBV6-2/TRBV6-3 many CASRRPPRRETQYF TGTGCCAGCAGACGCCCGCCCCGTCGGGAGACCCAGTACTTC
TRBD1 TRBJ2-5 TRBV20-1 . CSARSGTGIQETQYF TGCAGTGCTAGGTCCGGGACAGGGATCCAAGAGACCCAGTACTTC
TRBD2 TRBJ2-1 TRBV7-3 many CASSLRSGGPGYNEQFF TGTGCCAGCAGCTTAAGAAGCGGGGGCCCGGGTTACAATGAGCAGTTCTTC
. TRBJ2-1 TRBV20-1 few CSARSNEQFF TGCAGTGCTAGAAGCAATGAGCAGTTCTTC
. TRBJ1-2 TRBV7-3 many CASSPTGRGYGYTF TGTGCCAGCAGCCCCACGGGGCGTGGCTATGGCTACACCTTC
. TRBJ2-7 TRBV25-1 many CASSEVNGADEQYF TGTGCCAGCAGTGAAGTTAATGGGGCCGACGAGCAGTACTTC
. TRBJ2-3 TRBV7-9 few CASIKGGTPDTQYF TGTGCCAGCATAAAGGGGGGGACACCAGATACGCAGTATTTT
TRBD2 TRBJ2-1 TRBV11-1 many CASSSWTLAGGYNEQFF TGTGCCAGCAGCTCTTGGACTCTAGCGGGGGGTTACAATGAGCAGTTCTTC
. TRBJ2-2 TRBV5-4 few CASSPTPGSGTGELFF TGTGCCAGCAGCCCTACTCCGGGATCGGGCACCGGGGAGCTGTTTTTT
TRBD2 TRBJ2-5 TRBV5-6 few CASSLPGLGGETQYF TGTGCCAGCAGCTTGCCGGGACTAGGGGGAGAGACCCAGTACTTC
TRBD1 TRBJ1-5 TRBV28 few CASGTGISLYQPQHF TGTGCCAGCGGGACAGGCATTTCCCTCTATCAGCCCCAGCATTTT
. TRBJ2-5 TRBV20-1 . CSAVGRGQETQYF TGCAGTGCCGTGGGCAGGGGACAAGAGACCCAGTACTTC
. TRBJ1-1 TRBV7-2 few CASSLRDTRPHEAFF TGTGCCAGCAGCTTACGGGACACTAGACCCCATGAAGCTTTCTTT
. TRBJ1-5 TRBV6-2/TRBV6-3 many CASSWEEGNQPQHF TGTGCCAGCAGTTGGGAGGAGGGCAATCAGCCCCAGCATTTT
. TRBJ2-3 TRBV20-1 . CSAPLGTDTQYF TGCAGTGCCCCCCTCGGCACAGATACGCAGTATTTT
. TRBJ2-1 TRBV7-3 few CASSLGQGGSEQFF TGTGCCAGCAGCTTAGGGCAGGGTGGCAGTGAGCAGTTCTTC